The clone carrying this T cell receptor (beta chain) was picked up many times. Its matching antigen is unknown. These data come from a study of CD8 T cells in ankylosing spondylitis. General study results and limits: There was reportedly significant enrichment of clones that were disease-linked in matched ankylosing spondylitis synovial fluid. There was a TCR beta motif, made of several highly homologous variants, that appeared characteristic of ankylosing spondylitis blood.

TCRdb recomputed calls from the 5' RACE reads with MiXCR, one row per CDR3 protein. The data contain some 220,000 distinct CDR3 sequences, more than 5.5% of them singletons. The germline V gene has CDR1 MDHEN and CDR2 SYDVKM. This CDR3 contains 14 residues. The J segment lost 2 bases and the V segment lost 6 bases, leaving 6 bases of the junction unmatched. The genes are TRBV28 and TRBJ2-7; 8 positions match TRBD1. Input material: blood, either unsorted or a sorted T cell fraction (not recorded which). This receptor was taken from a male donor with ankylosing spondylitis. The chain's CDR3 is CASRPTGGTYEQYF. For the CDR3, the DNA is TGTGCCAGCAGGCCAACAGGGGGTACCTACGAGCAGTACTTC.